The 27 T cell receptor beta chains below all came from one sample that was sequenced in a study of control samples from healthy donors and cancer patients. Only in-frame clones appear in the TCRdb table, and some are missing; sequencing was by immunoSEQ multiplex PCR. This table holds 190,000 or so clones, 90% to 95% found once. Sequenced input: blood. These receptors were taken from a young man in good health.

The genes are TRBV2 and TRBJ2-3; tentative D call: TRBD2 (5 bases). The CDR3 has 13 residues. Germline CDR1 reads SNHLY; CDR2 reads FYNNEI. V lost 4 bases and J lost 6, with 11 bases in between. CDR3 in amino acids: CASSGGLGDTQYF. The CDR3 DNA reads as TGTGCCAGCAGTGGCGGGTTGGGCGATACGCAGTATTTT.

This clone was seen a handful of times. The chain combines TRBV19 with TRBJ1-5; 7 nucleotides line up with TRBD1. Trimming removed 11 bases from V and 0 bases from J; junction bases left unmatched: 10. Germline-derived CDR1 and CDR2 are LNHDA and SQIVND (reference sequence). This CDR3 region has 15 residues. The CDR3 reads CAAHPTGNSNQPQHF. The CDR3 DNA is TGTGCCGCACACCCGACAGGGAATAGCAATCAGCCCCAGCATTTT. Using reference TRBV19 and TRBJ1-5 for the parts outside the CDR3, the full variable domain is DGGITQSPKYLFRKEGQNVTLSCEQNLNHDAMYWYRQDPGQGLRLIYYSQIVNDFQKGDIAEGYSVSREKKESFPLTVTSAQKNPTAFYLCAAHPTGNSNQPQHFGDGTRLSIL.

The chain links TRBV24-1 to TRBJ2-6; a weak D match, TRBD1 (6 bases). V was trimmed by 3 bases and J by 6 bases, leaving 14 bases between them. The V gene's germline CDR1 is KGHDR and CDR2 SFDVKD. The CDR3 is made up of 16 amino acids. For the CDR3, the DNA is TGTGCCACCAGTGATAATACAGGGTCCGAGGCCAACGTCCTGACTTTC. As protein: CATSDNTGSEANVLTF.

The V gene is TRBV5-4, the J gene TRBJ2-1, with a weak D call TRBD1 (7 bases). CDR1 and CDR2 (germline): SGHNT, YYREEE (reference sequence). The length of the CDR3 is 15 residues. Trimming left V 5 bases short and J 6 bases short, with 18 bases between. CDR3 amino acids: CASRDRDFIGNEQFF. In DNA, the CDR3 is TGTGCCAGCAGAGACAGGGACTTCATTGGCAATGAGCAGTTCTTC.

The chain couples TRBV3-1 (or the pseudogene TRBV3-2) to TRBJ2-1; 8 nucleotides match TRBD2. CDR3 length: 15 amino acids. V was pared by 4 bases and J by 4 bases, with 6 bases of the junction left unmatched. The germline gives CDR1 LGHDT, CDR2 YNNKEL (reference sequence). The CDR3 protein is CASSLSGVTYNEQFF. Written as DNA, the CDR3 is TGTGCCAGCAGCCTTAGCGGGGTGACTTACAATGAGCAGTTCTTC.

The CDR3 sequence is CASSLEGATDTQYF. In DNA form, the CDR3 reads TGTGCCAGCTCACTTGAGGGGGCAACAGATACGCAGTATTTT. The genes are TRBV18 and TRBJ2-3; 7 nucleotides match TRBD1. Germline V lookup: CDR1 KGHSH, CDR2 LQKENI. The CDR3 has 14 amino acids. V lost 4 bases, J lost 3 bases, and 4 bases stayed unmatched.

This clone has a single count. The chain recombines TRBV6-5 with TRBJ2-3; 7 bases match TRBD2. Per the germline V gene, CDR1 is MNHEY and CDR2 is SVGAGI. V was clipped by 7 bases and J by 4 bases; unmatched bases: 8. This CDR3 region has 14 residues. In nucleotides, the CDR3 is TGTGCCAGCACCCGAGCGGGGAGCGCAGATACGCAGTATTTT. Protein sequence: CASTRAGSADTQYF.

This sequence joins TRBV28 and TRBJ1-5, with D perhaps TRBD1 (6 bases). Trimming took off 6 bases at V and 6 bases at J, with 18 bases between the two ends. In germline, CDR1 is MDHEN, CDR2 SYDVKM. This CDR3 comprises 15 residues. CDR3 in DNA: TGTGCCAGCAGCCCCCTCACAGGGCAGCCTCAGCCCCAGCATTTT. Translated: CASSPLTGQPQPQHF.

V usage is TRBV6-1 and J usage is TRBJ2-2, with unresolved D. The CDR3 sequence is 16 residues long. Germline V lookup: CDR1 MNHNS, CDR2 SASEGT. Trimming removed 4 bases from V and 4 bases from J, with 16 bases in between. The CDR3 region has the DNA TGTGCCAGCAGTGTACTCGGGCCCCCGGGCACCGGGGAGCTGTTTTTT. Its translation: CASSVLGPPGTGELFF.

This clone was counted a single time. Additional DNA sequences in this sample encode the identical CDR3. CDR3 nucleotide sequence: TGCGCCAGCAGCCCCCAGGGATACGAGCAGTACTTC. It is translated as CASSPQGYEQYF. The chain uses TRBV5-1 and TRBJ2-7; D possibly corresponds to TRBD1 (5 bases). Germline V gene sequence: CDR1 SGHRS, CDR2 YFSETQ. The CDR3 contains 12 residues. V gave up 4 bases and J gave up 4 bases, with 9 bases separating them.

The J gene is TRBJ1-3, the V gene TRBV19; D unresolved. The CDR3 extends over 16 amino acids. Trimming removed 1 base from V and 0 bases from J, with 10 bases in between. From germline, CDR1 is LNHDA and CDR2 SQIVND (reference sequence). CDR3: CASSIVSGVSGNTIYF. CDR3 DNA sequence: TGTGCCAGTAGTATAGTGAGCGGAGTCTCTGGAAACACCATATATTTT.

V is TRBV7-9 and J is TRBJ1-5, with D unresolved. V lost 5 bases and J lost 9, with 14 bases in between. Per the germline V gene, CDR1 is SEHNR and CDR2 is FQNEAQ (reference sequence). This CDR3 contains 13 residues. The CDR3 is CASSPDPSGPQHF. The CDR3 DNA is TGTGCCAGCAGCCCGGACCCGAGTGGGCCCCAGCATTTT.

The CDR3 DNA follows: TGCGCCAGCAGTGGGTCGGGACTAGCGGGGGAAAACTTCTTCTTCTGTTCCGGGGAGACCCAGTACTTC. Translation: CASSGSGLAGENFFFCSGETQYF. The chain uses TRBV10-1 and TRBJ2-5; 14 bases align to TRBD2. J was trimmed by 5 bases and V by 4 bases; bases with no gene match: 27. The CDR3 consists of 23 residues. CDR1 and CDR2 (germline): WNHNN, SYGVQD (reference sequence).

The chain uses TRBV5-1 and TRBJ2-7, with 10 bases lining up with TRBD1. Germline V lookup: CDR1 SGHRS, CDR2 YFSETQ. CDR3 length: 14 residues. Trimming cost V 3 bases and J 5 bases; bases outside gene matches: 5. The chain's CDR3 is CASSSGTGVHEQYF. CDR3 DNA sequence: TGCGCCAGCAGCTCCGGGACAGGGGTCCACGAGCAGTACTTC.

This chain connects TRBV5-4 to TRBJ1-4; D is perhaps TRBD1 (6 bases). This CDR3 contains 15 residues. V was shortened by 3 bases and J by 8 bases, with 17 bases between the two germline ends. Germline CDR1 is SGHNT and CDR2 is YYREEE (reference sequence). In DNA form, the CDR3 reads TGTGCCAGCAGCTCCGAGGGGGGGCGGGGCGAAAAACTGTTTTTT. Protein: CASSSEGGRGEKLFF. Full variable domain (missing parts from reference TRBV5-4 and TRBJ1-4): ETGVTQSPTHLIKTRGQQVTLRCSSQSGHNTVSWYQQALGQGPQFIFQYYREEENGRGNFPPRFSGLQFPNYSSELNVNALELDDSALYLCASSSEGGRGEKLFFGSGTQLSVL.

The genes are TRBV11-3 and TRBJ1-1; a possible D gene is TRBD1 (5 bases). The CDR3 spans 13 residues. The V gene lost 5 bases and the J gene lost 4 bases, with 11 bases spanning the gap. Germline V gene data show CDR1 as SGHNT and CDR2 as YENEEA. The DNA for the CDR3 is TGTGCCAGCAGCCCGACAGCTACCACTGAAGCTTTCTTT. Translating it yields CASSPTATTEAFF. Complete variable domain (other parts from reference TRBV11-3 and TRBJ1-1): EAGVVQSPRYKIIEKKQPVAFWCNPISGHNTLYWYLQNLGQGPELLIRYENEEAVDDSQLPKDRFSAERLKGVDSTLKIQPAELGDSAVYLCASSPTATTEAFFGQGTRLTVV.

The chain carries TRBV7-9 and TRBJ2-3, with 9 positions matching TRBD2. Germline values: CDR1 SEHNR, CDR2 FQNEAQ (reference sequence). The CDR3 contains 16 residues. J was trimmed by 0 bases and V by 5 bases; bases with no gene match: 6. The CDR3, as DNA: TGTGCCAGCAGCGCCAGACTAGCGGCTAGCACAGATACGCAGTATTTT. Translated: CASSARLAASTDTQYF.

This clone was recorded once. CDR3 nucleotides: TGTGCCAGCAGCCAATCGGGGATCAATCAGCCCCAGCATTTT. Protein product: CASSQSGINQPQHF. This chain joins TRBV14 and TRBJ1-5; no clear D gene. Germline V gene sequence: CDR1 SGHDN, CDR2 FVKESK. V was pared by 2 bases and J by 3 bases, with 8 bases between. The CDR3 length is 14 residues.

The chain combines TRBV7-9 with TRBJ2-1; D might be TRBD1 or TRBD2, each matching 5 bases. The CDR3 is 14 residues long. The V gene lost 5 bases and the J gene lost 6 bases, with 14 bases spanning the gap. Germline CDR1 is SEHNR and CDR2 is FQNEAQ (reference sequence). CDR3 in amino acids: CASSLPAGSNEQFF. CDR3 in DNA: TGTGCCAGCAGCCTTCCCGCAGGGAGCAATGAGCAGTTCTTC.

The V call is TRBV10-3, the J call TRBJ2-3, with D unresolved. Looked up from germline, CDR1 is ENHRY and CDR2 is SYGVKD. The CDR3 covers 14 residues. Between the trimmed V and J ends, which lost 2 bases and 0 bases, there was a span of 6 bases. The CDR3 protein is CAISEVPSTDTQYF. CDR3 bases: TGTGCCATCAGTGAGGTACCTAGCACAGATACGCAGTATTTT.

CDR3 sequence: CASSLRSTDTQYF. The CDR3 coding sequence is TGTGCCAGCAGTTTGCGCAGCACAGATACGCAGTATTTT. The J gene is TRBJ2-3, the V gene TRBV27; D is uncertain. V was trimmed by 3 bases and J by 0 bases, leaving 4 bases between them. Germline CDR1 is MNHEY and CDR2 is SMNVEV (reference sequence). The CDR3 has 13 amino acids.

This chain joins TRBV7-3 and TRBJ1-1, with 8 positions matching TRBD1. CDR3 size: 14 residues. V was pared by 5 bases and J by 3 bases, with 5 bases of the junction left unmatched. Germline values: CDR1 SGHTA, CDR2 FQGTGA. For the CDR3, the DNA is TGTGCCAGCAGCCCGCAGGGGGCAGACACTGAAGCTTTCTTT. It yields the protein CASSPQGADTEAFF.

This chain links TRBV5-5 with TRBJ2-5; D is ambiguous. The ends were cut back, 5 bases at V and 4 bases at J, with 12 bases in the middle. Germline lookup yields CDR1 SGHKS and CDR2 YYEKEE (reference sequence). This CDR3 has 13 amino acids. CDR3 residues: CASSRSQVETQYF. The CDR3 DNA follows: TGTGCCAGCAGTCGAAGCCAGGTAGAGACCCAGTACTTC.

The rearrangement uses TRBV9 and TRBJ1-1; D remains ambiguous. The V end was cut by 0 bases, the J end by 7 bases, with 13 bases between. The germline V gene encodes CDR1 SGDLS and CDR2 YYNGEE. This CDR3 region has 14 residues. CDR3 loop: CASSVVPGDNEAFF. In DNA, the CDR3 is TGTGCCAGCAGCGTAGTGCCCGGAGATAATGAAGCTTTCTTT.

The gene calls are TRBV2 and TRBJ1-6; no reliable D call. The germline gives CDR1 SNHLY, CDR2 FYNNEI. CDR3 length: 18 residues. The V gene lost 4 bases and the J gene lost 0 bases, with 16 bases spanning the gap. In DNA form, the CDR3 reads TGTGCCAGCAGTGTACAGAATTTGGGCGGCTCCTATAATTCACCCCTCCACTTT. It encodes CASSVQNLGGSYNSPLHF.

This clone occurred once. The chain's CDR3 is CASSSGSLNIQYF. CDR3 sequence (DNA): TGTGCCAGCAGCTCCGGGTCCTTAAACATTCAGTACTTC. V and J are TRBV12-3 or TRBV12-4 and TRBJ2-4; D remains unclear. The CDR3 extends over 13 amino acids. The V and J ends lost 6 bases and 6 bases respectively, with 12 bases between them.

The rearrangement links TRBV27 to TRBJ1-5; D is unclear. The germline V gene has CDR1 MNHEY and CDR2 SMNVEV (reference sequence). The CDR3 is 17 residues long. The V and J ends lost 5 bases and 0 bases respectively, with 17 bases between them. The CDR3 sequence is CASSPSSINHSNQPQHF. DNA for the CDR3: TGTGCCAGCAGTCCCTCAAGTATAAACCATAGCAATCAGCCCCAGCATTTT.